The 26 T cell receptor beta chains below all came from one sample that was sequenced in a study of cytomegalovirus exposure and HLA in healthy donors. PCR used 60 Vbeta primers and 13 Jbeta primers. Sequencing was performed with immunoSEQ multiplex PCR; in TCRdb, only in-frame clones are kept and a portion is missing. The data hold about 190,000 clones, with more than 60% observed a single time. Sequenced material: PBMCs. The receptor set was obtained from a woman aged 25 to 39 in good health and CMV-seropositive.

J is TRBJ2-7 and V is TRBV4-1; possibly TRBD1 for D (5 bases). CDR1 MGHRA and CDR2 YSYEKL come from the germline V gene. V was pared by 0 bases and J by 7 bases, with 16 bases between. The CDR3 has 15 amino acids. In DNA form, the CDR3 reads TGCGCCAGCAGCCAAGATCATGACAGTGCTTTTGAGCAGTACTTC. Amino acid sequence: CASSQDHDSAFEQYF.

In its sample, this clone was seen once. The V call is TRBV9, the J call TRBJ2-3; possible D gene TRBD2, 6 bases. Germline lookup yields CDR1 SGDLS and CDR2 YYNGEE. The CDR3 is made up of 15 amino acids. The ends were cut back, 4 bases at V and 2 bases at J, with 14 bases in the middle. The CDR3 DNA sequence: TGTGCCAGCAGCTTCCGACTAGGAATCACAGATACGCAGTATTTT. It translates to CASSFRLGITDTQYF. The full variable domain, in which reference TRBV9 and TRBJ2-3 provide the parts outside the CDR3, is DSGVTQTPKHLITATGQRVTLRCSPRSGDLSVYWYQQSLDQGLQFLIQYYNGEERAKGNILERFSAQQFPDLHSELNLSSLELGDSALYFCASSFRLGITDTQYFGPGTRLTVL.

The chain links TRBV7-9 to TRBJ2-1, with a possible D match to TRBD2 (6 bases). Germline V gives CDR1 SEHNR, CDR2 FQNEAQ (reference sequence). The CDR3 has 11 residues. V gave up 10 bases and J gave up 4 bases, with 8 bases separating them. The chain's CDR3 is CAMGGYNEQFF. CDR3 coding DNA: TGTGCCATGGGGGGTTACAATGAGCAGTTCTTC. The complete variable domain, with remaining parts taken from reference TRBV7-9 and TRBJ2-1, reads DTGVSQNPRHKITKRGQNVTFRCDPISEHNRLYWYRQTLGQGPEFLTYFQNEAQLEKSRLLSDRFSAERPKGSFSTLEIQRTEQGDSAMYLCAMGGYNEQFFGPGTRLTVL.

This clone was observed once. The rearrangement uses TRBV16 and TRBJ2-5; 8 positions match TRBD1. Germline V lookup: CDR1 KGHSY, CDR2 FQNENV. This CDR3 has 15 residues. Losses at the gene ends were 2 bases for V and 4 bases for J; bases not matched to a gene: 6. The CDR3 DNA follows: TGTGCCAGCAGCCAAGTCCAACAGGGGGGAGAGACCCAGTACTTC. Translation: CASSQVQQGGETQYF.

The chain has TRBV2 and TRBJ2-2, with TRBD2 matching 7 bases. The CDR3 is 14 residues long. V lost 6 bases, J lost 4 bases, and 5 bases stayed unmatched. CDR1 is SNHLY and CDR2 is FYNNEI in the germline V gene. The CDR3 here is CASRGSGATGELFF. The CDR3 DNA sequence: TGTGCCAGCAGGGGCAGCGGGGCCACCGGGGAGCTGTTTTTT. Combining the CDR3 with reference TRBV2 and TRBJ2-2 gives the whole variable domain EPEVTQTPSHQVTQMGQEVILRCVPISNHLYFYWYRQILGQKVEFLVSFYNNEISEKSEIFDDQFSVERPDGSNFTLKIRSTKLEDSAMYFCASRGSGATGELFFGEGSRLTVL.

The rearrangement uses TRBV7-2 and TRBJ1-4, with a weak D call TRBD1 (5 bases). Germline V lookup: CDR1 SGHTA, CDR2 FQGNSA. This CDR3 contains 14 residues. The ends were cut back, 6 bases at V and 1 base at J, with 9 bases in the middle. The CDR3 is CASRPQGTNEKLFF. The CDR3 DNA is TGTGCCAGCAGGCCGCAGGGAACTAATGAAAAACTGTTTTTT.

For the CDR3, the DNA is TGTGCCAGCAGCGTAACTAGCGGATCCCCCGATACGCAGTATTTT. Translating it yields CASSVTSGSPDTQYF. The rearrangement joins TRBV7-9 to TRBJ2-3, with TRBD2 identical over 8 bases. V was pared by 5 bases and J by 6 bases, with 10 bases of the junction left unmatched. CDR1 is SEHNR and CDR2 is FQNEAQ in the germline V gene (reference sequence). This CDR3 comprises 15 residues.

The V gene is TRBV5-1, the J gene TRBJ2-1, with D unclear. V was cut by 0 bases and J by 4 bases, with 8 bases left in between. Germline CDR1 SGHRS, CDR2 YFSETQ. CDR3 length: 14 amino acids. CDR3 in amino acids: CASSLVAGYNEQFF. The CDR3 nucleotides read TGCGCCAGCAGCTTGGTGGCCGGGTACAATGAGCAGTTCTTC.

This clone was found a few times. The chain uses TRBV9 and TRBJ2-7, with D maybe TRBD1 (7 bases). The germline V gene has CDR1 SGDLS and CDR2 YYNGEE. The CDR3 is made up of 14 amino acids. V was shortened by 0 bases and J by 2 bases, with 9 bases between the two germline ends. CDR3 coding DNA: TGTGCCAGCAGCGTAGGGAGGGGGCCCTACGAGCAGTACTTC. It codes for CASSVGRGPYEQYF.

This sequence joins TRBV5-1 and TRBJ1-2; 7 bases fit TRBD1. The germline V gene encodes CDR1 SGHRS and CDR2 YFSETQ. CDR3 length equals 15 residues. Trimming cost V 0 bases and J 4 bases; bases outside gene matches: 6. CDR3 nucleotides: TGCGCCAGCAGCTTGGGGGCAGGGGGATTCTATGGCTACACCTTC. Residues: CASSLGAGGFYGYTF.

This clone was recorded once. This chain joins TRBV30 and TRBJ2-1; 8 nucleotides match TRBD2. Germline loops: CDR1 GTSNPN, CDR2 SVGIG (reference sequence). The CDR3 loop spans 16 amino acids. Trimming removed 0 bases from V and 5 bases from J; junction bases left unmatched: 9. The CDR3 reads CAWSVQVAGPDNEQFF. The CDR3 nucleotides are TGTGCCTGGAGTGTCCAAGTAGCGGGGCCTGACAATGAGCAGTTCTTC.

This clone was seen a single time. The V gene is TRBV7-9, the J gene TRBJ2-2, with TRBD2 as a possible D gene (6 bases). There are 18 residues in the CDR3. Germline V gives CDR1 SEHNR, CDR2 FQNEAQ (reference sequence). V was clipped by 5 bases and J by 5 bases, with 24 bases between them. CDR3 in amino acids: CASSPRGVRGWETGELFF. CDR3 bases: TGTGCCAGCAGCCCTCGCGGGGTCCGCGGGTGGGAAACCGGGGAGCTGTTTTTT. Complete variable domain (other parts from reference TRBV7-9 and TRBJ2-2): DTGVSQNPRHKITKRGQNVTFRCDPISEHNRLYWYRQTLGQGPEFLTYFQNEAQLEKSRLLSDRFSAERPKGSFSTLEIQRTEQGDSAMYLCASSPRGVRGWETGELFFGEGSRLTVL.

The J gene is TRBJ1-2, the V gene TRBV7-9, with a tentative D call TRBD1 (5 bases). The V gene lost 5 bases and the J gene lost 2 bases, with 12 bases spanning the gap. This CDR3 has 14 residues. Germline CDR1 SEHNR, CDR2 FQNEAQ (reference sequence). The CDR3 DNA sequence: TGTGCCAGCAGCCGCTCGGCAGGGAACTATGGCTACACCTTC. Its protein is CASSRSAGNYGYTF.

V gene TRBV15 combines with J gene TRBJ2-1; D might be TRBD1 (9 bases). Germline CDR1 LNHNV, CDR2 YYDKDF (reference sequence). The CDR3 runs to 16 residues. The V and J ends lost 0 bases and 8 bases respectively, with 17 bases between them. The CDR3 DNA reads TGTGCCACCAGCAGAGATAGCGGGACAGGGTCTGATGAGCAGTTCTTC. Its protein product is CATSRDSGTGSDEQFF. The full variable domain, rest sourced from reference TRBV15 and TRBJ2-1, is DAMVIQNPRYQVTQFGKPVTLSCSQTLNHNVMYWYQQKSSQAPKLLFHYYDKDFNNEADTPDNFQSRRPNTSFCFLDIRSPGLGDTAMYLCATSRDSGTGSDEQFFGPGTRLTVL.

CDR3 sequence (DNA): TGTGCCAGCAGTGGGACACAGGGATTGAACACTGAAGCTTTCTTT. Translated: CASSGTQGLNTEAFF. The chain has TRBV2 and TRBJ1-1; perhaps TRBD1 as D (6 bases). Germline-derived CDR1 and CDR2 are SNHLY and FYNNEI. V was clipped by 4 bases and J by 0 bases, with 12 bases between them. CDR3 length: 15 residues.

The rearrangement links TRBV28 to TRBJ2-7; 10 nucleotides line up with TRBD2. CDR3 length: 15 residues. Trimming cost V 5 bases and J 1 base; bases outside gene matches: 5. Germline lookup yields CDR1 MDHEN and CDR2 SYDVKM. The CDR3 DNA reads TGTGCCAGCAGTATGACTAGCGGGCCGTCCTACGAGCAGTACTTC. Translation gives CASSMTSGPSYEQYF.

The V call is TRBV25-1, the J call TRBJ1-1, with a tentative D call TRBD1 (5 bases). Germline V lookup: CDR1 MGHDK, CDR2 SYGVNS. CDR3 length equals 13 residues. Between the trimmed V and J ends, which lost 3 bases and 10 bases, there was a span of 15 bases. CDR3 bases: TGTGCCAGCAGTGACCAGGGAGGCAGAGGAGCTTTCTTT. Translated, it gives CASSDQGGRGAFF.

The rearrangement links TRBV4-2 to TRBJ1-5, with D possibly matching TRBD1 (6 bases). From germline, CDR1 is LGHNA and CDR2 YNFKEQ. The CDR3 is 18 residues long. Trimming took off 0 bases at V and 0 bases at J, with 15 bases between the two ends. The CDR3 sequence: CASSQDLQGHYSNQPQHF. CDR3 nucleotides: TGTGCCAGCAGCCAAGATTTACAGGGCCATTATAGCAATCAGCCCCAGCATTTT.

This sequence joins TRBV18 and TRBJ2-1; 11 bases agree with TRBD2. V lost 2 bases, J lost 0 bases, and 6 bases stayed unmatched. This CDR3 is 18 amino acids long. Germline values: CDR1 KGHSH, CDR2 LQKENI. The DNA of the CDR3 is TGTGCCAGCTCACCAAAGGCTACTAGCGGGAGCTCCTACAATGAGCAGTTCTTC. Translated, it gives CASSPKATSGSSYNEQFF.

In nucleotides, the CDR3 is TGCAGCGTACGACAGGGAGGTTCGGGAGGCTACACCTTC. Translated: CSVRQGGSGGYTF. This chain uses TRBV29-1 with TRBJ1-2; 7 bases map to TRBD1. From germline, CDR1 is SQVTM and CDR2 ANQGSEA. This CDR3 has 13 residues. The J segment lost 8 bases and the V segment lost 6 bases, leaving 12 bases of the junction unmatched. The entire variable domain, with the rest obtained from reference TRBV29-1 and TRBJ1-2, is as follows: SAVISQKPSRDICQRGTSLTIQCQVDSQVTMMFWYRQQPGQSLTLIATANQGSEATYESGFVIDKFPISRPNLTFSTLTVSNMSPEDSSIYLCSVRQGGSGGYTFGSGTRLTVV.

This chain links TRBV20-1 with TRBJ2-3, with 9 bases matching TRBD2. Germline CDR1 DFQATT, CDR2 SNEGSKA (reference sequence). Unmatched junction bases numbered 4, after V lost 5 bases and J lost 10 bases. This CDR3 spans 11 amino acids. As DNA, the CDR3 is TGCAGTGCTGGCGGGAGGGGAGCGCAGTATTTT. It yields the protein CSAGGRGAQYF.

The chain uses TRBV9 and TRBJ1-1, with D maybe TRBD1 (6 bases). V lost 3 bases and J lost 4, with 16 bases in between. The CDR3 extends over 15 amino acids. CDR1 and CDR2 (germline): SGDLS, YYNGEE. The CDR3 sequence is CASSDPLKGGTEAFF. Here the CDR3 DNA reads TGTGCCAGCAGCGACCCCTTGAAAGGGGGCACTGAAGCTTTCTTT. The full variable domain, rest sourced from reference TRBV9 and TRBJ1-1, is DSGVTQTPKHLITATGQRVTLRCSPRSGDLSVYWYQQSLDQGLQFLIQYYNGEERAKGNILERFSAQQFPDLHSELNLSSLELGDSALYFCASSDPLKGGTEAFFGQGTRLTVV.

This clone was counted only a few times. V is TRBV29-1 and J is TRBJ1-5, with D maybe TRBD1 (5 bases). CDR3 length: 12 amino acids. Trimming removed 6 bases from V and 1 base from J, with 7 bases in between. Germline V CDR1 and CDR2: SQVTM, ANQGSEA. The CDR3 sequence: CSVGGSNQPQHF. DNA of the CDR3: TGCAGCGTGGGGGGGAGCAATCAGCCCCAGCATTTT. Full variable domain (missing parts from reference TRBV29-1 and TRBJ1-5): SAVISQKPSRDICQRGTSLTIQCQVDSQVTMMFWYRQQPGQSLTLIATANQGSEATYESGFVIDKFPISRPNLTFSTLTVSNMSPEDSSIYLCSVGGSNQPQHFGDGTRLSIL.

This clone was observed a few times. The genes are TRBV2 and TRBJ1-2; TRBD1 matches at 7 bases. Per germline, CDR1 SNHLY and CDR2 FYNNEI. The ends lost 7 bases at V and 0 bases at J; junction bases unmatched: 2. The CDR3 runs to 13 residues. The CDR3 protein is CASIGTANYGYTF. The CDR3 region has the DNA TGTGCCAGCATTGGGACAGCTAACTATGGCTACACCTTC.

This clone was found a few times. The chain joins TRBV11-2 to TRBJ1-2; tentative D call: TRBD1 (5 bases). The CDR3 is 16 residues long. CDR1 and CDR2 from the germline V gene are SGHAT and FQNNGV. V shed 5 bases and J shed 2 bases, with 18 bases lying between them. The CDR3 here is CASSRYSPTDNYGYTF. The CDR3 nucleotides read TGTGCCAGCAGCCGTTATTCCCCGACAGACAACTATGGCTACACCTTC.

CDR3 nucleotides: TGTGCCAGCAGCCCGGGGGGGGGACTAGCGGGAGGCGAGCAGTACTTC. Translating it yields CASSPGGGLAGGEQYF. The V call is TRBV7-9, the J call TRBJ2-7; TRBD2 matches at 15 bases. The germline gives CDR1 SEHNR, CDR2 FQNEAQ (reference sequence). This CDR3 is built from 16 residues. The trim removed 5 bases at V and 6 bases at J, leaving 8 bases unmatched.